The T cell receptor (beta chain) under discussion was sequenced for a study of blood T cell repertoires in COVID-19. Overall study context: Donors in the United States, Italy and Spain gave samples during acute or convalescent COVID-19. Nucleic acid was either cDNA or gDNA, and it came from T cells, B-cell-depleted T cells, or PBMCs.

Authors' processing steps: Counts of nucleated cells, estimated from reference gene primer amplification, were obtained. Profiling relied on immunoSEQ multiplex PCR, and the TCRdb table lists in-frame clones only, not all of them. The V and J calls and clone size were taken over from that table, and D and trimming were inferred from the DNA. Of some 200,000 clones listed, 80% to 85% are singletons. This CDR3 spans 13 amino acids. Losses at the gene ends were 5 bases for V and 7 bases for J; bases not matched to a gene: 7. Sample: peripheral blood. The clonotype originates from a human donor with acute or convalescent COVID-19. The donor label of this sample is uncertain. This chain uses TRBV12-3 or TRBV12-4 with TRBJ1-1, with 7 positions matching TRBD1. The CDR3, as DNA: TGTGCCAGCAGTCCACAACAGGGGCATGAAGCTTTCTTT. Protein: CASSPQQGHEAFF.